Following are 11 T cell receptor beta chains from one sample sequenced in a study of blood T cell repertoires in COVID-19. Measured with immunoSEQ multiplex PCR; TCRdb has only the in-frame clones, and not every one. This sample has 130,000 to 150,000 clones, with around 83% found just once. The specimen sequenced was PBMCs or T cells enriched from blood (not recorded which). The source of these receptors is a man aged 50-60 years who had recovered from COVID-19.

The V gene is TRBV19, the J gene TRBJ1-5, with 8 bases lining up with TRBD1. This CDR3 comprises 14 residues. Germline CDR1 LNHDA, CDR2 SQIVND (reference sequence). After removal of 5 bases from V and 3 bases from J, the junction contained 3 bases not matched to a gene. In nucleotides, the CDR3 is TGTGCCAGTAGTGTACAGGGGGTCAATCAGCCCCAGCATTTT. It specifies CASSVQGVNQPQHF.

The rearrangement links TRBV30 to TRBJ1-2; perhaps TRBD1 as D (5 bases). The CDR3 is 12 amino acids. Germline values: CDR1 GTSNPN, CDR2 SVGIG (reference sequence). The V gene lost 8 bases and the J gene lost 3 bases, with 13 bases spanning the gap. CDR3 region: CAGADRYYGYTF. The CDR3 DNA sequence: TGTGCCGGAGCCGACAGATACTATGGCTACACCTTC.

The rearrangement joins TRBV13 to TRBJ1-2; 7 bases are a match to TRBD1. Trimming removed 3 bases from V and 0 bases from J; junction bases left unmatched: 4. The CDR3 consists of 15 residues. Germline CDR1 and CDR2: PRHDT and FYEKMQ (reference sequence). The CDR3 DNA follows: TGTGCCAGCAGCTTTAGAGGGACAGCTAACTATGGCTACACCTTC. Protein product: CASSFRGTANYGYTF.

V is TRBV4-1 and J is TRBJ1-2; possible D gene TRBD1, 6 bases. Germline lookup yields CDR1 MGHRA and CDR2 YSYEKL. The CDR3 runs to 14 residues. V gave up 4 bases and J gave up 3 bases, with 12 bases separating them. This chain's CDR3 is CASSLETGYYGYTF. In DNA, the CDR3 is TGCGCCAGCAGCCTAGAGACAGGCTACTATGGCTACACCTTC.

The CDR3 is CASSQRGPGRDRVRLGYTF. DNA for the CDR3: TGTGCCAGCAGCCAAAGAGGCCCGGGAAGGGACAGGGTAAGACTAGGCTACACCTTC. The rearrangement uses TRBV3-1 (or the pseudogene TRBV3-2) and TRBJ1-2; 9 positions match TRBD1. V trimming: 2 bases; J trimming: 8 bases; junction bases outside the gene matches: 21. CDR3 length: 19 amino acids. Germline CDR1 reads LGHDT; CDR2 reads YNNKEL (reference sequence).

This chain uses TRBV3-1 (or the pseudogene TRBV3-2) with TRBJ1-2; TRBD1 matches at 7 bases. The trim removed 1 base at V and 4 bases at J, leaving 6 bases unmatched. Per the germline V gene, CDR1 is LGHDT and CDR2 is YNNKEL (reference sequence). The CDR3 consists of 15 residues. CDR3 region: CASSQADRLAYGYTF. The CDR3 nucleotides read TGTGCCAGCAGCCAAGCGGACAGGCTAGCCTATGGCTACACCTTC.

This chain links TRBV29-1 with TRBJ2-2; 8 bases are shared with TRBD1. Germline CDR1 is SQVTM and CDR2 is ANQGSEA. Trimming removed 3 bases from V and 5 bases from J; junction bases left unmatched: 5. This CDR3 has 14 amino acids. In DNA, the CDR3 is TGCAGCGTTGACCCCGGACAGGGAACCGGGGAGCTGTTTTTT. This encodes CSVDPGQGTGELFF.

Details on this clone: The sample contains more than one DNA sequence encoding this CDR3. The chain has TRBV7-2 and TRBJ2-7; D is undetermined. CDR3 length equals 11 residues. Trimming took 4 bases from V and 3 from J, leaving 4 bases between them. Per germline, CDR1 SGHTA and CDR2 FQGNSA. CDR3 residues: CASSSNYEQYF. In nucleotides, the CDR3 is TGTGCCAGCAGCTCCAACTACGAGCAGTACTTC.

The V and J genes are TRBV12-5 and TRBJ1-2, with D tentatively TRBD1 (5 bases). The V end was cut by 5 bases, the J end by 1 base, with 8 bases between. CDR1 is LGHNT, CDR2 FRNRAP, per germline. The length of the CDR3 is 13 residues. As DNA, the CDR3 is TGTGCTAGTGGTGCTGACAGTAACTATGGCTACACCTTC. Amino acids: CASGADSNYGYTF.

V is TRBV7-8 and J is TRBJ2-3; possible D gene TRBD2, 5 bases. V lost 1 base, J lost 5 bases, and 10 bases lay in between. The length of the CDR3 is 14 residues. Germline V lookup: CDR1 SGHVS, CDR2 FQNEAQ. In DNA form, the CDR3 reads TGTGCCAGCAGCTTAGGGCCGGGGATAGATACGCAGTATTTT. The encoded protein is CASSLGPGIDTQYF.

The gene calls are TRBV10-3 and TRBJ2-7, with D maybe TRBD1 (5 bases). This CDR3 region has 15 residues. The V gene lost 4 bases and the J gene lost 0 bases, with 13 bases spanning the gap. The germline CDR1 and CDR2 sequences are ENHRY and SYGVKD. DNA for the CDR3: TGTGCCATCAGTGCGGTGACAGCAGACTCCTACGAGCAGTACTTC. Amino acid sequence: CAISAVTADSYEQYF.